One sample yielded the 14 T cell receptor beta chains listed below, sequenced in a study of blood T cell repertoires in COVID-19. The method was immunoSEQ multiplex PCR; TCRdb's version includes in-frame clones alone and lacks a portion of them. The data hold roughly 240,000 clones, with roughly four fifths observed a single time. Source material: PBMCs or T cells enriched from blood (not recorded which). These receptors were taken from a woman aged 40 to 50 who had been exposed to COVID-19.

This chain uses TRBV28 with TRBJ2-3; 8 positions match TRBD2. Per germline, CDR1 MDHEN and CDR2 SYDVKM. The CDR3 totals 15 residues. The trim removed 3 bases at V and 5 bases at J, leaving 7 bases unmatched. The CDR3 region has the DNA TGTGCCAGCAGTTTGACCGGGGGGGCGGGAGATACGCAGTATTTT. This translates into CASSLTGGAGDTQYF.

The gene calls are TRBV11-2 and TRBJ1-5; D possibly corresponds to TRBD1 (6 bases). This CDR3 spans 13 amino acids. V shed 5 bases and J shed 4 bases, with 9 bases lying between them. The germline V gene has CDR1 SGHAT and CDR2 FQNNGV. The CDR3 loop is CASSLDRNQPQHF. CDR3 in DNA: TGTGCCAGCAGCCTGGACAGAAATCAGCCCCAGCATTTT. The full variable domain, rest sourced from reference TRBV11-2 and TRBJ1-5, is EAGVAQSPRYKIIEKRQSVAFWCNPISGHATLYWYQQILGQGPKLLIQFQNNGVVDDSQLPKDRFSAERLKGVDSTLKIQPAKLEDSAVYLCASSLDRNQPQHFGDGTRLSIL.

This clone was seen only a few times. The CDR3 nucleotides read TGTGCCAGCAGCCCCCTACAGGGGGGCTATGGCTACACCTTC. Translating gives CASSPLQGGYGYTF. The chain uses TRBV3-1 (or the pseudogene TRBV3-2) and TRBJ1-2; 8 bases are shared with TRBD1. The V gene's germline CDR1 is LGHDT and CDR2 YNNKEL (reference sequence). Unmatched junction bases numbered 5, after V lost 4 bases and J lost 4 bases. The CDR3 is 14 residues long.

The count of this clone is one. This rearrangement joins TRBV20-1 to TRBJ1-1; D ambiguous. There are 14 residues in the CDR3. The germline gives CDR1 DFQATT, CDR2 SNEGSKA (reference sequence). The ends were cut back, 3 bases at V and 1 base at J, with 12 bases in the middle. The CDR3 reads CSASPRGTNTEAFF. CDR3 sequence (DNA): TGCAGTGCTAGTCCACGGGGAACGAACACTGAAGCTTTCTTT.

The rearrangement links TRBV5-1 to TRBJ1-1; TRBD1 agrees at 8 bases. V trimming: 4 bases; J trimming: 0 bases; junction bases outside the gene matches: 5. Germline V CDR1 and CDR2: SGHRS, YFSETQ. This CDR3 region has 15 residues. The CDR3 DNA sequence: TGCGCCAGCAGCGAAAACAGGGGGATGAACACTGAAGCTTTCTTT. This gives the protein CASSENRGMNTEAFF.

V gene TRBV5-8 combines with J gene TRBJ1-5, with TRBD1 identical over 10 bases. Per germline, CDR1 SGHTS and CDR2 YDEGEE. The ends lost 2 bases at V and 7 bases at J; junction bases unmatched: 3. The CDR3 has 14 amino acids. CDR3 bases: TGTGCCAGCAGCTTTCGGGACAGGGGCCAGCCCCAGCATTTT. Amino acid sequence: CASSFRDRGQPQHF.

The gene calls are TRBV12-3 or TRBV12-4 and TRBJ2-1, with a possible D match to TRBD2 (5 bases). The CDR3 totals 13 residues. Deletions cut 2 bases from V and 9 bases from J, with 11 bases between. The CDR3 nucleotides read TGTGCCAGCAGTTTAAGGAGCGAGGGTGAGCAGTTCTTC. This translates into CASSLRSEGEQFF.

This chain connects TRBV5-4 to TRBJ1-6, with D tentatively TRBD1 (6 bases). V was clipped by 0 bases and J by 8 bases, with 18 bases between them. The CDR3 length is 17 residues. Germline V gene sequence: CDR1 SGHNT, CDR2 YYREEE (reference sequence). CDR3 sequence: CASSLAPRGGYHSPLHF. As DNA, the CDR3 is TGTGCCAGCAGCTTGGCCCCCAGGGGCGGTTATCATTCACCCCTCCACTTT.

The rearrangement links TRBV2 to TRBJ1-5, with D maybe TRBD1 (5 bases). Germline V CDR1 and CDR2: SNHLY, FYNNEI. V lost 3 bases and J 4 bases, leaving 10 bases between the germline ends. The CDR3 runs to 14 residues. The CDR3 sequence is CASSEMNRNQPQHF. The CDR3, as DNA: TGTGCCAGCAGTGAGATGAACAGGAATCAGCCCCAGCATTTT.

The chain uses TRBV3-1 (or the pseudogene TRBV3-2) and TRBJ2-2; TRBD2 agrees at 11 bases. The CDR3 spans 19 residues. Germline V lookup: CDR1 LGHDT, CDR2 YNNKEL (reference sequence). V lost 0 bases and J lost 6; bases outside the gene matches: 12. CDR3 loop: CASSQEVIVAGGPAGELFF. CDR3 nucleotide sequence: TGTGCCAGCAGCCAAGAGGTGATTGTAGCGGGGGGGCCCGCCGGGGAGCTGTTTTTT.

The gene calls are TRBV4-1 and TRBJ2-7; D is possibly TRBD2 (7 bases). Per germline, CDR1 MGHRA and CDR2 YSYEKL. V dropped 0 bases and J dropped 2 bases, with 17 bases sitting between them. The CDR3 length is 17 residues. Here the CDR3 reads CASSQDVDRGAAYEQYF. In nucleotides, the CDR3 is TGCGCCAGCAGCCAAGATGTGGATCGGGGGGCCGCCTACGAGCAGTACTTC.

The rearrangement joins TRBV14 to TRBJ2-5, with D perhaps TRBD2 (6 bases). V lost 2 bases and J 3 bases, leaving 19 bases between the germline ends. This CDR3 is 17 amino acids long. Germline CDR1 SGHDN, CDR2 FVKESK. The CDR3 nucleotides read TGTGCCAGCAGCCAACTTCAGGGCGGGGACTTCGAAGAGACCCAGTACTTC. Amino acid sequence: CASSQLQGGDFEETQYF. Full variable domain (missing parts from reference TRBV14 and TRBJ2-5): EAGVTQFPSHSVIEKGQTVTLRCDPISGHDNLYWYRRVMGKEIKFLLHFVKESKQDESGMPNNRFLAERTGGTYSTLKVQPAELEDSGVYFCASSQLQGGDFEETQYFGPGTRLLVL.

This clone appeared a single time. The chain combines TRBV5-8 with TRBJ1-6; D is possibly TRBD1 (5 bases). This CDR3 contains 15 residues. V lost 4 bases, J lost 10 bases, and 18 bases lay in between. In germline, CDR1 is SGHTS, CDR2 YDEGEE. CDR3 residues: CASSHTAGERSPLHF. CDR3 DNA: TGTGCCAGCAGCCACACTGCGGGGGAAAGGTCACCCCTCCACTTT.

V and J are TRBV6-5 and TRBJ1-4, with a possible D match to TRBD1 (5 bases). This CDR3 region has 14 residues. Germline values: CDR1 MNHEY, CDR2 SVGAGI. Trimming stripped 8 bases from V and 7 bases from J, with 17 bases between. The CDR3, as DNA: TGTGCCAGCCTCTCGGTGGGGGGGGGTGAAAAACTGTTTTTT. Protein: CASLSVGGGEKLFF.